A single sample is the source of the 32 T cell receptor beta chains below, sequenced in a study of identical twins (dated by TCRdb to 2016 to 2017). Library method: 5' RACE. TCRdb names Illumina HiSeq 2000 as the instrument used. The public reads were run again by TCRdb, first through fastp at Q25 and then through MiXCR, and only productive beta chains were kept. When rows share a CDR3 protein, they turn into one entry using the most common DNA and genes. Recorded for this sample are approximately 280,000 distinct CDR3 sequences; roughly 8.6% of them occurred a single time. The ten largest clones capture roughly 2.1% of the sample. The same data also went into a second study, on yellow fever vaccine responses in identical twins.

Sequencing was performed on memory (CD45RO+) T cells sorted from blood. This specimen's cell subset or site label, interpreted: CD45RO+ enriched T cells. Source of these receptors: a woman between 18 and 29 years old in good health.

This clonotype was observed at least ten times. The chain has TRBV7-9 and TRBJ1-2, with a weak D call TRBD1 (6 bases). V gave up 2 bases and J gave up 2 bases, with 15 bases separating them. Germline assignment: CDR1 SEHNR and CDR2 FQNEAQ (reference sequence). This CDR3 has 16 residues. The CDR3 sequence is CASSLRWAGTNYGYTF. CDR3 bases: TGTGCCAGCAGCTTAAGATGGGCCGGGACAAACTATGGCTACACCTTC.

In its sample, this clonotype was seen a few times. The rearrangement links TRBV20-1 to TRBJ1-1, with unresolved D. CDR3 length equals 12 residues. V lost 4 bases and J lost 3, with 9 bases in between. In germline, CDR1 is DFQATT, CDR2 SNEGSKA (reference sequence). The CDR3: CSAKSGDTEAFF. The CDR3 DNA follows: TGCAGTGCTAAGAGTGGTGACACTGAAGCTTTCTTT.

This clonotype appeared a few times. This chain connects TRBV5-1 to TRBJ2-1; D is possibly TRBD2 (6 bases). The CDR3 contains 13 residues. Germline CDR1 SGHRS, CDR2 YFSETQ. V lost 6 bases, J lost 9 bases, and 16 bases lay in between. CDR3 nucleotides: TGCGCCAGCAACCGAGGCACGGAGGGTGAGCAGTTCTTC. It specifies CASNRGTEGEQFF.

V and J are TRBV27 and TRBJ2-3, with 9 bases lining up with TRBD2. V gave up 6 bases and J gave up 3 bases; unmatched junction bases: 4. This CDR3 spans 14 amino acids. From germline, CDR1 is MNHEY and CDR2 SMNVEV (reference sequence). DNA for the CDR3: TGTGCCAGCAGCTCCGCGGGAGGGACAGATACGCAGTATTTT. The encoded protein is CASSSAGGTDTQYF.

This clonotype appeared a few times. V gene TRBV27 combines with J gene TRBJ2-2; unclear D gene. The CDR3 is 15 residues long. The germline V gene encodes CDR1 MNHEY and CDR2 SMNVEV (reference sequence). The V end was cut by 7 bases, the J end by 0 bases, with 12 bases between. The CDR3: CASKARTSNTGELFF. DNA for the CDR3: TGTGCCAGCAAGGCCCGAACCTCGAACACCGGGGAGCTGTTTTTT.

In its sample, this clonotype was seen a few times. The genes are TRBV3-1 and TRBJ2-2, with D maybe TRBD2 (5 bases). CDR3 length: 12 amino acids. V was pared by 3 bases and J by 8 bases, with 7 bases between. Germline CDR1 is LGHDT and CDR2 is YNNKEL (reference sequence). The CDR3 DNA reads TGTGCCAGCAGCCATACTAGAGGGGAGCTGTTTTTT. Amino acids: CASSHTRGELFF.

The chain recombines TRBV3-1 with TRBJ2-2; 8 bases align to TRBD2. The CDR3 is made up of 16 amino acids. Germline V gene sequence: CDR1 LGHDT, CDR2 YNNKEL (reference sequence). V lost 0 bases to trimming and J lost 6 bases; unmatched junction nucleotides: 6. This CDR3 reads CASSQDPGTRAGELFF. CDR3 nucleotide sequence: TGTGCCAGCAGCCAAGATCCCGGGACTAGAGCCGGGGAGCTGTTTTTT.

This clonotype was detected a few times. The CDR3 coding sequence is TGTGCCAGCAGTGGGTTAGCGGCCAATGAGCAGTTCTTC. Its translation: CASSGLAANEQFF. The rearrangement uses TRBV2 and TRBJ2-1; tentative D call: TRBD2 (6 bases). With 4 bases removed from V and 6 bases from J, the gap between germline ends came to 10 bases. This CDR3 region has 13 residues. Germline V gene sequence: CDR1 SNHLY, CDR2 FYNNEI.

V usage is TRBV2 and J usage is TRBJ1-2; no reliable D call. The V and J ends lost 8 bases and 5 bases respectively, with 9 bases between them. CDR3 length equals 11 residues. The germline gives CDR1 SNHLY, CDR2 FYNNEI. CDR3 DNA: TGTGCCAGCGGAACAGAGTATGGCTACACCTTC. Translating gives CASGTEYGYTF. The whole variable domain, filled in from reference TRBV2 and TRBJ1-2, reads EPEVTQTPSHQVTQMGQEVILRCVPISNHLYFYWYRQILGQKVEFLVSFYNNEISEKSEIFDDQFSVERPDGSNFTLKIRSTKLEDSAMYFCASGTEYGYTFGSGTRLTVV.

Written as DNA, the CDR3 is TGTGCCAGCAGTTTAGTTAGGAACGGCGAGCAGTACGTC. Its protein product is CASSLVRNGEQYV. This sequence joins TRBV28 and TRBJ2-7; no clear D. In germline, CDR1 is MDHEN, CDR2 SYDVKM. Trimming took off 2 bases at V and 6 bases at J, with 11 bases between the two ends. This CDR3 spans 13 amino acids.

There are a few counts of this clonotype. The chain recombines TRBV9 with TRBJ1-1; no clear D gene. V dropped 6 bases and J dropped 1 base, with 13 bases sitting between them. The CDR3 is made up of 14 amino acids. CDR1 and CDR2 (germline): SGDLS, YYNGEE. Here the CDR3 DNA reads TGTGCCAGCAACCGGGAGGGCCCGAACACTGAAGCTTTCTTT. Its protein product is CASNREGPNTEAFF.

The CDR3 here is CASSQGRLNYGYTF. The CDR3 DNA follows: TGTGCCAGCAGCCAGGGCAGGCTGAACTATGGCTACACCTTC. This rearrangement joins TRBV14 to TRBJ1-2; unclear D gene. Per germline, CDR1 SGHDN and CDR2 FVKESK. The CDR3 has 14 amino acids. Trimming took off 3 bases at V and 2 bases at J, with 10 bases between the two ends.

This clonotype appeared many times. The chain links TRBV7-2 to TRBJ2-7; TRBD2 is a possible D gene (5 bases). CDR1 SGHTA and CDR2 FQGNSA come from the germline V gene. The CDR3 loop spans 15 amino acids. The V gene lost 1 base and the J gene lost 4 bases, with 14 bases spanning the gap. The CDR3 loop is CASSLDFPSWYEQYV. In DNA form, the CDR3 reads TGTGCCAGCAGCTTAGACTTTCCTAGCTGGTACGAGCAGTACGTC.

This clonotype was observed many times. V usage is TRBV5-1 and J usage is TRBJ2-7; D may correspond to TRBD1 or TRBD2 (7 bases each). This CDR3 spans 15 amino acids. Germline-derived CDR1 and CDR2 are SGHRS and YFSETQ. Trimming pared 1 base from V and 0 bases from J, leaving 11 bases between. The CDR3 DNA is TGCGCCAGCAGCTTGAAGCGGGACAGCTCCTACGAGCAGTACTTC. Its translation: CASSLKRDSSYEQYF. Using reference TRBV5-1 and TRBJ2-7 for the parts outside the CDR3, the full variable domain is KAGVTQTPRYLIKTRGQQVTLSCSPISGHRSVSWYQQTPGQGLQFLFEYFSETQRNKGNFPGRFSGRQFSNSRSEMNVSTLELGDSALYLCASSLKRDSSYEQYFGPGTRLTVT.

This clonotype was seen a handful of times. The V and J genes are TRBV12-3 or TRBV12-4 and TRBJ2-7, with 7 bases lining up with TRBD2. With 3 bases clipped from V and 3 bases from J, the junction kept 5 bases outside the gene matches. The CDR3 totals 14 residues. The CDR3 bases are TGTGCCAGCAGTTTCGGGGGGACTAACTACGAGCAGTACTTC. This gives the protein CASSFGGTNYEQYF.

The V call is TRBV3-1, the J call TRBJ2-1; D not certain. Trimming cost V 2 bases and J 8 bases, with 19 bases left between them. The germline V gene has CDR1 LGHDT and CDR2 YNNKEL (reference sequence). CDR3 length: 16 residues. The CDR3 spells CASSQSGPAEIDEQFF. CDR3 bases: TGTGCCAGCAGCCAATCAGGCCCCGCCGAAATCGATGAGCAGTTCTTC.

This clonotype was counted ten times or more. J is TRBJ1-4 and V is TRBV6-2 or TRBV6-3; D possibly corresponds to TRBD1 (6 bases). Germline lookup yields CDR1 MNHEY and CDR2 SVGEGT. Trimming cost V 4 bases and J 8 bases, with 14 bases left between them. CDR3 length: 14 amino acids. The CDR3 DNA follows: TGTGCCAGCAGTTCTACCGGGGACACCGAAAAACTGTTTTTT. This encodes CASSSTGDTEKLFF.

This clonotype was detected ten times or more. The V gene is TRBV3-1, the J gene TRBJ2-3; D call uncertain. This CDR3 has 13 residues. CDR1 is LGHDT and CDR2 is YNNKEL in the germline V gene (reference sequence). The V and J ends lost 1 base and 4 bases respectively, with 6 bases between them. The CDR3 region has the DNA TGTGCCAGCAGCCAAGCTGATGCAGATACGCAGTATTTT. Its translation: CASSQADADTQYF.

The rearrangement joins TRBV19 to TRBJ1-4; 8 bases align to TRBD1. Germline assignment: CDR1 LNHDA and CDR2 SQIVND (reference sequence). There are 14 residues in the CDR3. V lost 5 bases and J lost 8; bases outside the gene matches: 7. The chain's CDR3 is CASSLSGGIEKLFF. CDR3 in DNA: TGTGCCAGTAGTCTGTCAGGGGGCATCGAAAAACTGTTTTTT.

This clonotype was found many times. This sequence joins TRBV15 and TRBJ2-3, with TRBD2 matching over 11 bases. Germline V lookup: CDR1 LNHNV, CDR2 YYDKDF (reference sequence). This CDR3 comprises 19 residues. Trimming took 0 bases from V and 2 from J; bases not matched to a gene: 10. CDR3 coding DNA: TGTGCCACCAGCAGAGATAAAGGACTAGCGGGCCTCGACACAGATACGCAGTATTTT. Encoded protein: CATSRDKGLAGLDTDTQYF.

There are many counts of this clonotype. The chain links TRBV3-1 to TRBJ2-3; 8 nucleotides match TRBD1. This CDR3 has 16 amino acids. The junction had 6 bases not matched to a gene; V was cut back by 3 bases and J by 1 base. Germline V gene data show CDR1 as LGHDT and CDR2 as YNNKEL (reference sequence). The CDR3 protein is CASSQVDRVGTDTQYF. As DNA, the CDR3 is TGTGCCAGCAGCCAGGTGGACAGGGTGGGCACAGATACGCAGTATTTT.

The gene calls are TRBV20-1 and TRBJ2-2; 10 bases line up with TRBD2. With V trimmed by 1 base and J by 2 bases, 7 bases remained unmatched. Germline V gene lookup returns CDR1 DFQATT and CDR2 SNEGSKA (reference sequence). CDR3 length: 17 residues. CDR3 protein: CSARVTSGNFNTGELFF. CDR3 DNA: TGCAGTGCTAGAGTTACTAGCGGGAACTTCAACACCGGGGAGCTGTTTTTT.

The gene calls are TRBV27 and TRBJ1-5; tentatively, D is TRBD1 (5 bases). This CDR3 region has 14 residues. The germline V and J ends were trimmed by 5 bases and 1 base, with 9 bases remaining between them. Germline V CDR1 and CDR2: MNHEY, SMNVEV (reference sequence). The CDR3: CASSRRGSNQPQHF. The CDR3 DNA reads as TGTGCCAGCAGTAGAAGGGGCAGCAATCAGCCCCAGCATTTT.

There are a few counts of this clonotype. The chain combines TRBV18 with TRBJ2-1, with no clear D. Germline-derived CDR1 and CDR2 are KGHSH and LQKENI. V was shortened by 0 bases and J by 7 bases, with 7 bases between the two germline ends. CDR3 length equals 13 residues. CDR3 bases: TGTGCCAGCTCACCACCTTTCGAGAATGAGCAGTTCTTC. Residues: CASSPPFENEQFF. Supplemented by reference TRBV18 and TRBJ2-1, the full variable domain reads NAGVMQNPRHLVRRRGQEARLRCSPMKGHSHVYWYRQLPEEGLKFMVYLQKENIIDESGMPKERFSAEFPKEGPSILRIQQVVRGDSAAYFCASSPPFENEQFFGPGTRLTVL.

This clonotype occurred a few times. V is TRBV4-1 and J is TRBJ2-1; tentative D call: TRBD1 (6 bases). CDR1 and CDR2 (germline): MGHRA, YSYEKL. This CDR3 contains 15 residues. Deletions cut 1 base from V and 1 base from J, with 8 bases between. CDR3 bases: TGCGCCAGCAGCCAAGCCGGACAGTCCTACAATGAGCAGTTCTTC. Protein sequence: CASSQAGQSYNEQFF.

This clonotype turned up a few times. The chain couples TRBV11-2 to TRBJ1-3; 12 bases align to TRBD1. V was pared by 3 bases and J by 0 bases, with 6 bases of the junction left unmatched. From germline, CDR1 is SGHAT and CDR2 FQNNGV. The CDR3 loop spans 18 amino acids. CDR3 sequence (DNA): TGTGCCAGCAGCTTCGGGGACAGGGGGCTTAGCTCTGGAAACACCATATATTTT. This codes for CASSFGDRGLSSGNTIYF.

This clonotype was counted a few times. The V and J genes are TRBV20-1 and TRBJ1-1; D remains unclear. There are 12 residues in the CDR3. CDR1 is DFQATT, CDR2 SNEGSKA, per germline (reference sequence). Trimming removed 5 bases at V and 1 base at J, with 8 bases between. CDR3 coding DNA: TGCAGTGCTTTGGGGAGGAACACTGAAGCTTTCTTT. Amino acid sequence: CSALGRNTEAFF.

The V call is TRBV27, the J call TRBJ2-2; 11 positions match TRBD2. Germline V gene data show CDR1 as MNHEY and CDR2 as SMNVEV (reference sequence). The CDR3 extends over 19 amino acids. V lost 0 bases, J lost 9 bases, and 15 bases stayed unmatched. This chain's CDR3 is CASSLSDNSGRALPRELFF. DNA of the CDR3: TGTGCCAGCAGTTTATCCGATAATAGCGGGAGGGCACTTCCCAGGGAGCTGTTTTTT.

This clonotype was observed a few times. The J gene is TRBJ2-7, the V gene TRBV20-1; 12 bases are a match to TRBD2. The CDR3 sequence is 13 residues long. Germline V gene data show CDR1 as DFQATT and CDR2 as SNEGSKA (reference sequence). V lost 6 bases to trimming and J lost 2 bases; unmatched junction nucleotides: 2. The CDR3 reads CSARTSGAYEQYF. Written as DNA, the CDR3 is TGCAGTGCCCGGACTAGCGGGGCCTACGAGCAGTACTTC.

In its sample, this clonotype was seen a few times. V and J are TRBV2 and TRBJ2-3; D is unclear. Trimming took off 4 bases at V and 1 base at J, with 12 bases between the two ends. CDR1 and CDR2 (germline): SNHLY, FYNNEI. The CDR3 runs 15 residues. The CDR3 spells CASSALGKGTDTQYF. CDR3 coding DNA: TGTGCCAGCAGTGCTTTGGGGAAAGGCACAGATACGCAGTATTTT.

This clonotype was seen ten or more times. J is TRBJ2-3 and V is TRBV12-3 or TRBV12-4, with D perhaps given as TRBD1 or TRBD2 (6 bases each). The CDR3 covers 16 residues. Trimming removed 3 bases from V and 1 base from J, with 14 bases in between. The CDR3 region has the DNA TGTGCCAGCAGTTTCCGACTAGAGGGGGGCACAGATACGCAGTATTTT. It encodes CASSFRLEGGTDTQYF.

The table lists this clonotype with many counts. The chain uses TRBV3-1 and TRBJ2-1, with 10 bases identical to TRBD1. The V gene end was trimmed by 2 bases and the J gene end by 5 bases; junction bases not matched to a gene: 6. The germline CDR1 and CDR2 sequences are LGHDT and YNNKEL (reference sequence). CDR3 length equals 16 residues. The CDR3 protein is CASSQPGQGIDNEQFF. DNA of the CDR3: TGTGCCAGCAGCCAACCGGGACAGGGGATCGACAATGAGCAGTTCTTC.